The clone carrying this T cell receptor beta chain was detected only once. Produced via immunoSEQ multiplex PCR; TCRdb's table is partial and in-frame only. The table shows 230,000 or so clones, with approximately 80% occurring only once. These data are taken from a study of blood T cell repertoires in COVID-19. Study in general: Collection of acute and convalescent COVID-19 samples took place in the United States, Italy and Spain. Sources were T cells, B-cell-depleted T cells, or PBMCs; the material itself was cDNA or gDNA.

The specimen sequenced was peripheral blood. The receptor's source is a man aged 30 to 45 with active or convalescent COVID-19.

The CDR3 coding sequence is TGTGCCAGCAGCCCCCGATACAGGGCAGATACGCAGTATTTT. Translation gives CASSPRYRADTQYF. The chain couples TRBV6-5 to TRBJ2-3, with D perhaps TRBD1 (6 bases). The CDR3 runs to 14 residues. CDR1 MNHEY and CDR2 SVGAGI come from the germline V gene. V was trimmed by 6 bases and J by 4 bases, leaving 14 bases between them.